This TCR beta chain was observed in a study of blood T cell repertoires in COVID-19. With 5 bases removed from V and 4 bases from J, the gap between germline ends came to 14 bases. Looked up from germline, CDR1 is SNHLY and CDR2 is FYNNEI. The CDR3 has 14 amino acids. Only in-frame clones appear in the TCRdb table, and some are missing; sequencing was by immunoSEQ multiplex PCR. The data hold about 160,000 clones, with about 88% observed a single time. The source is a woman in her forties or fifties who had recovered from COVID-19. What was sequenced was PBMCs or T cells enriched from blood (not recorded which). The chain couples TRBV2 to TRBJ1-2; D gene uncertain. The CDR3 sequence: CASSTRRPVYGYTF. In nucleotides, the CDR3 is TGTGCCAGCAGTACGAGGCGGCCGGTCTATGGCTACACCTTC.